The table lists the clone carrying this TCR beta chain with a few counts. Antigen: not known. The CDR3 contains 15 residues. V lost 7 bases and J lost 1; bases outside the gene matches: 3. Germline values: CDR1 KGHDR, CDR2 SFDVKD. This record comes from a study of response to subunit inactivated influenza vaccine. Study findings and constraints: The authors suggested that few new T cells are recruited per seasonal influenza vaccination.

TCRdb fed the RT-PCR reads into MiXCR, producing one record per CDR3 protein. The table records almost 600,000 distinct CDR3 sequences, less than 15% of them present only once. The sequencing used PBMCs from blood, collected 11 to 12 days after vaccination. The genes are TRBV24-1 and TRBJ2-3, with 11 positions matching TRBD2. This receptor was obtained from a man aged 50 to 59 who received an inactivated influenza vaccine. Here the CDR3 DNA reads TGTGCCACCAGAGGGACTAGCGGCCGCACAGATACGCAGTATTTT. Residues: CATRGTSGRTDTQYF.